This T cell receptor beta chain was sequenced for a study of blood T cell repertoires in COVID-19 (dated by TCRdb to about 2020). With respect to the entire study: The collaborator samples originated in the United States, Italy and Spain and spanned the acute and convalescent phases of COVID-19. The prospective study material was composed of cDNA or gDNA derived from T cells, B-cell-depleted T cells, or PBMCs. The dataset comprised deeply sampled blood TCRbeta repertoires from subjects exposed to, actively infected with, or recovered from COVID-19. A freely available public database, intended as a resource for researchers studying the immune response to SARS-CoV-2, is where the repertoires were released. The samples were drawn from two sources: the first 160 participants of the ongoing ImmuneRACE study, and over 1,000 subjects contributed by 6 global collaborators. Sample metadata almost always included a de-identified subject ID, COVID-19 status, age in years and sex. Where available, HLA class I and class II types were obtained from metadata supplied by the sample provider rather than from assay-based typing.

TCRbeta CDR3 regions were amplified from genomic DNA by means of the immunoSEQ Assay, a bias-controlled multiplex PCR. In the original analysis: Nucleated cell counts per sample were estimated from amplification of reference gene primers within the assay. To quantify the absolute abundance of each unique TCRbeta CDR3 rearrangement, sequence reads were collapsed and filtered. Productive Simpson clonality was computed per sample as the square root of Simpson's diversity index over productive rearrangements. TCRdb obtained this table from immuneACCESS and retained in-frame rearrangements with V and J assigned. These tables miss some clones; where compared with another copy, unresolved V genes account for less than half of the shortfall, and the remainder is unexplained. That table gives V, J and clone size, and the DNA gave D and trimming. The sample table lists roughly 160,000 clones, about 88% of them with a count of one. Together, the top ten hold 7% of the sample.

V lost 4 bases and J lost 0 bases; the stretch between them is 12 bases long. CDR1 and CDR2 are read off the germline V gene as MGHRA and YSYEKL. The CDR3 runs 16 amino acids, cysteine and phenylalanine included. Of all the DNA, just the CDR3 is kept, 48 bases in frame from base 1. The investigation overall reported the following: The amount of clinical and demographic metadata varied by source and participant and was provided uncurated.

Turning to this clone: Its cognate antigen has yet to be identified. Base-call qualities are not available, and no considerably larger clone is one nucleotide away.

Participants in the prospective study were enrolled through a virtual design, were aged about 18 to 90 years, and lived in approximately 24 United States geographic areas. In the prospective study, cohorts were assigned on the basis of participant-reported clinical history obtained from a screening survey and a study questionnaire. For ImmuneRACE Cohort 3, a participant was defined as recovered based on two consecutive negative NP/OP PCR tests, clearance by a healthcare professional, or resolution of symptoms. In the prospective study, mobile phlebotomists collected whole blood, serum and a nasopharyngeal or oropharyngeal swab from each participant. Participants in the prospective study had the option to provide additional blood draws and questionnaires over a roughly 2-month period. Before DNA extraction, blood samples from the prospective study were shipped at room temperature or frozen.

The source of this sequence is a woman aged 45 to 65 who had recovered from COVID-19. The V and J genes are TRBV4-1 and TRBJ2-2; a tentative D match to TRBD2 spans 6 bases. The specimen was PBMCs or T cells enriched from blood (not recorded which). The nucleotide sequence is given as TGCGCCAGCAGCCCAATCGGGACTTCGAACACCGGGGAGCTGTTTTTT. Translated, this gives CASSPIGTSNTGELFF.